A single sample gave rise to the 18 T cell receptor beta chains below, sequenced in a study of blood T cell repertoires in COVID-19. Method: immunoSEQ multiplex PCR; TCRdb's copy keeps in-frame clones and lacks some. The repertoire includes some 90,000 clones, approximately 79% of them detected once, and around 9.9% sits in the top ten. Sequences were obtained from peripheral blood. The receptors were gathered from a man between 65 and 79 years old with active or convalescent COVID-19.

At least ten counts were recorded for this clone. Other DNA sequences in this specimen translate into the identical CDR3. The chain recombines TRBV6-5 with TRBJ1-6; D is perhaps TRBD1 (6 bases). CDR1 is MNHEY and CDR2 is SVGAGI in the germline V gene. CDR3 length: 15 residues. Trimming took 0 bases from V and 10 from J, leaving 13 bases between them. The CDR3 coding sequence is TGTGCCAGCAGTTACTCGAACCAGGGGCGCTCACCCCTCCACTTT. Encoded protein: CASSYSNQGRSPLHF.

The J gene is TRBJ1-1, the V gene TRBV27; 7 bases are shared with TRBD1. From germline, CDR1 is MNHEY and CDR2 SMNVEV (reference sequence). The CDR3 runs to 15 residues. Trimming cost V 2 bases and J 2 bases; bases outside gene matches: 5. The DNA of the CDR3 is TGTGCCAGCAGTTTAAGGGACAGAGCAAACACTGAAGCTTTCTTT. This encodes CASSLRDRANTEAFF.

The J gene is TRBJ1-5, the V gene TRBV10-3, with no clear D. The V gene lost 2 bases and the J gene lost 3 bases, with 8 bases spanning the gap. CDR1 and CDR2 from the germline V gene are ENHRY and SYGVKD. The CDR3 consists of 14 residues. The CDR3 here is CAISEEGFNQPQHF. The CDR3 nucleotides are TGTGCCATCAGTGAGGAGGGTTTCAATCAGCCCCAGCATTTT.

CDR3 sequence (DNA): TGTGCCAGCTCACCACCGCTCATGGTCCTAGCGGGGGAACTCTACAATGAGCAGTTCTTC. Encoded protein: CASSPPLMVLAGELYNEQFF. The chain recombines TRBV18 with TRBJ2-1, with TRBD2 matching 10 bases. Germline V gene lookup returns CDR1 KGHSH and CDR2 LQKENI. The CDR3 covers 20 residues. V dropped 0 bases and J dropped 3; count of bases not matched to a gene: 14. The variable domain in full, with the rest retrieved from reference TRBV18 and TRBJ2-1, is NAGVMQNPRHLVRRRGQEARLRCSPMKGHSHVYWYRQLPEEGLKFMVYLQKENIIDESGMPKERFSAEFPKEGPSILRIQQVVRGDSAAYFCASSPPLMVLAGELYNEQFFGPGTRLTVL.

This CDR3 is CASSQYTGTEAFF. In DNA form, the CDR3 reads TGTGCCAGCAGCCAATATACGGGGACTGAAGCTTTCTTT. The chain carries TRBV14 and TRBJ1-1; no clear D gene. Looked up from germline, CDR1 is SGHDN and CDR2 is FVKESK. The V end lost 2 bases, the J end lost 5 bases, and 9 bases lay between the germline ends. This CDR3 region has 13 residues. Full variable domain (outside the CDR3, taken from reference TRBV14 and TRBJ1-1): EAGVTQFPSHSVIEKGQTVTLRCDPISGHDNLYWYRRVMGKEIKFLLHFVKESKQDESGMPNNRFLAERTGGTYSTLKVQPAELEDSGVYFCASSQYTGTEAFFGQGTRLTVV.

This chain joins TRBV11-3 and TRBJ1-1, with no clear D. The length of the CDR3 is 14 residues. Per germline, CDR1 SGHNT and CDR2 YENEEA. V dropped 2 bases and J dropped 4 bases, with 11 bases sitting between them. The CDR3 DNA reads TGTGCCAGCAGCTTAAACATTGCCAGCACTGAAGCTTTCTTT. This gives the protein CASSLNIASTEAFF.

V is TRBV12-3 or TRBV12-4 and J is TRBJ1-1; no firm D call. The CDR3 is 13 amino acids. V dropped 2 bases and J dropped 4 bases, with 8 bases sitting between them. The CDR3 region has the DNA TGTGCCAGCAGTTTACGGGAGACCACTGAAGCTTTCTTT. Amino acids: CASSLRETTEAFF.

This sequence joins TRBV7-3 and TRBJ2-1, with D possibly being TRBD2 (7 bases). This CDR3 has 17 amino acids. The germline V gene encodes CDR1 SGHTA and CDR2 FQGTGA. The V end lost 2 bases, the J end lost 2 bases, and 16 bases lay between the germline ends. The CDR3 DNA reads TGTGCCAGCAGCTTAGCCCCGGGGGGCCTCCCCTACAATGAGCAGTTCTTC. It encodes CASSLAPGGLPYNEQFF.

The chain links TRBV6-2 or TRBV6-3 to TRBJ2-7, with 10 bases lining up with TRBD1. V shed 0 bases and J 8 bases; nucleotides not matched to a gene: 10. The CDR3 runs to 16 residues. Germline loops: CDR1 MNHEY, CDR2 SVGEGT. Here the CDR3 DNA reads TGTGCCAGCAGTTACTCGACAGGGGGCCTAGAGGTAAAGCAGTACTTC. It specifies CASSYSTGGLEVKQYF.

The V and J genes are TRBV7-2 and TRBJ1-6, with D perhaps TRBD1 (5 bases). The CDR3 is 16 amino acids. The V and J ends lost 1 base and 8 bases respectively, with 15 bases between them. CDR1 SGHTA and CDR2 FQGNSA come from the germline V gene. The CDR3 here is CASSLGSGTGYSPLHF. CDR3 in DNA: TGTGCCAGCAGCTTAGGATCTGGAACAGGTTATTCACCCCTCCACTTT.

The J gene is TRBJ1-1, the V gene TRBV24-1; 9 bases fit TRBD1. CDR3 length: 15 amino acids. With V trimmed by 1 base and J by 11 bases, 10 bases remained unmatched. CDR1 is KGHDR, CDR2 SFDVKD, per germline. Here the CDR3 reads CATSDFRQGGVCAFF. The CDR3 nucleotides are TGTGCCACCAGTGATTTTAGACAGGGGGGGGTGTGTGCTTTCTTT.

V is TRBV10-1 and J is TRBJ2-7; 14 positions agree with TRBD2. V lost 3 bases and J lost 0; bases outside the gene matches: 16. The CDR3 length is 21 residues. Germline CDR1 and CDR2: WNHNN and SYGVQD (reference sequence). CDR3 sequence: CASSDRGPGLAGVNSSYEQYF. CDR3 coding DNA: TGCGCCAGCAGTGATAGGGGGCCGGGACTAGCGGGGGTTAACAGCTCCTACGAGCAGTACTTC.

Many counts were recorded for this clone. This sequence joins TRBV2 and TRBJ2-7; possibly TRBD2 for D (5 bases). V was clipped by 1 base and J by 3 bases, with 10 bases between them. The CDR3 spans 14 residues. The V gene's germline CDR1 is SNHLY and CDR2 FYNNEI. The CDR3 nucleotides read TGTGCCAGCAGTGAAGGTGAGGGAGTCTACGAGCAGTACTTC. Amino acid sequence: CASSEGEGVYEQYF.

The gene calls are TRBV6-5 and TRBJ1-2; D is unclear. Trimming stripped 2 bases from V and 1 base from J, with 14 bases between. CDR1 is MNHEY and CDR2 is SVGAGI in the germline V gene. CDR3 size: 16 residues. The CDR3 is CASSYGRAPVNYGYTF. The CDR3 DNA is TGTGCCAGCAGTTACGGGCGGGCCCCAGTTAACTATGGCTACACCTTC.

V gene TRBV19 combines with J gene TRBJ1-5; D might be TRBD1 (5 bases). The CDR3 extends over 15 amino acids. Deletions cut 3 bases from V and 9 bases from J, with 18 bases between. Germline V gives CDR1 LNHDA, CDR2 SQIVND (reference sequence). CDR3 nucleotide sequence: TGTGCCAGTAGTATCCCCACGGCGGGGCAAGGGCCCCAGCATTTT. Protein sequence: CASSIPTAGQGPQHF.

CDR3 nucleotide sequence: TGTGCCTGGATGGGACAGGGGGCTGGTGAGACCCAGTACTTC. Protein sequence: CAWMGQGAGETQYF. The chain has TRBV30 and TRBJ2-5; 12 bases map to TRBD1. The CDR3 loop spans 14 amino acids. In germline, CDR1 is GTSNPN, CDR2 SVGIG (reference sequence). J gave up 5 bases and V 4 bases, and 5 bases lay outside the gene matches.

V is TRBV2 and J is TRBJ2-3, with 7 nucleotides matching TRBD2. The germline gives CDR1 SNHLY, CDR2 FYNNEI. The CDR3 is made up of 14 amino acids. V was pared by 6 bases and J by 7 bases, with 10 bases of the junction left unmatched. The CDR3 DNA sequence: TGTGCCAGCAGAACTAGAGGCGGGGGTAATACGCAGTATTTT. Amino acids: CASRTRGGGNTQYF.

The CDR3: CASRAIYEQYF. For the CDR3, the DNA is TGTGCCAGCAGGGCCATCTACGAGCAGTACTTC. The chain carries TRBV2 and TRBJ2-7, with D unclear. This CDR3 spans 11 amino acids. Germline V gives CDR1 SNHLY, CDR2 FYNNEI. The ends were cut back, 6 bases at V and 3 bases at J, with 6 bases in the middle.